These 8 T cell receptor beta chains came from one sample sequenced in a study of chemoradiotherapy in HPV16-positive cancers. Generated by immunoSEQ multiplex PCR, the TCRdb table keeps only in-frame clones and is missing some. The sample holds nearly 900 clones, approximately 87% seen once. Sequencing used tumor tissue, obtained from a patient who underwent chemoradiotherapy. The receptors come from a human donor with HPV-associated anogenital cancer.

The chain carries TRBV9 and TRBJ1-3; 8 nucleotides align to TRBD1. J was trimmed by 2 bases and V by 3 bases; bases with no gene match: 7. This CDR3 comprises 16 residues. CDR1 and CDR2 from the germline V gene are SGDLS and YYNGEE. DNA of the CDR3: TGTGCCAGCAGCGAGAAGACAGGGGATACTGGAAACACCATATATTTT. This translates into CASSEKTGDTGNTIYF.

The CDR3 DNA reads as TGTGCCAGCAGCTATTCCGGGACAGGGAGGACTGAAGCTTTCTTT. Translated: CASSYSGTGRTEAFF. The V and J genes are TRBV7-2 and TRBJ1-1; 9 bases are a match to TRBD1. Germline V gene data show CDR1 as SGHTA and CDR2 as FQGNSA. This CDR3 region has 15 residues. The trim removed 4 bases at V and 5 bases at J, leaving 8 bases unmatched. Complete variable domain (other parts from reference TRBV7-2 and TRBJ1-1): GAGVSQSPSNKVTEKGKDVELRCDPISGHTALYWYRQSLGQGLEFLIYFQGNSAPDKSGLPSDRFSAERTGGSVSTLTIQRTQQEDSAVYLCASSYSGTGRTEAFFGQGTRLTVV.

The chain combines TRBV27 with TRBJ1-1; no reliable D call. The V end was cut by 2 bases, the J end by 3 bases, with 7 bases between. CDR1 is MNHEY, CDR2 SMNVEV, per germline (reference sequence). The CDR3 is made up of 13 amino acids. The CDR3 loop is CASSLKADTEAFF. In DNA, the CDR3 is TGTGCCAGCAGTTTAAAGGCGGACACTGAAGCTTTCTTT.

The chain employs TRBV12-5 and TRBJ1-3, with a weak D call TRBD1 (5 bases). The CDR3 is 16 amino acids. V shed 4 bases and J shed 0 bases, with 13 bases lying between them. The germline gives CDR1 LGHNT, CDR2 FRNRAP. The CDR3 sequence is CASGWNGDHSGNTIYF. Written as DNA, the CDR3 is TGTGCTAGTGGTTGGAATGGGGACCACTCTGGAAACACCATATATTTT.

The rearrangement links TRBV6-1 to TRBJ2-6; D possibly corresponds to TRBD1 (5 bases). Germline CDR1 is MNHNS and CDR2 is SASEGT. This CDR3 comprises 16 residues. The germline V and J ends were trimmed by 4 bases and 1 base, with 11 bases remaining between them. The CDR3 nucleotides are TGTGCCAGCAGTGGAGACAGTTGGTCTGGGGCCAACGTCCTGACTTTC. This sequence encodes CASSGDSWSGANVLTF.

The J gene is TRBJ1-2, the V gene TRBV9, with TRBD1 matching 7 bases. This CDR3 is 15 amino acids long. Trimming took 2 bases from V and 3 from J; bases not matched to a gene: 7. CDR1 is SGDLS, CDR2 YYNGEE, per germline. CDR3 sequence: CASSVPDRPDYGYTF. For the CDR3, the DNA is TGTGCCAGCAGCGTCCCGGACAGGCCCGACTATGGCTACACCTTC.

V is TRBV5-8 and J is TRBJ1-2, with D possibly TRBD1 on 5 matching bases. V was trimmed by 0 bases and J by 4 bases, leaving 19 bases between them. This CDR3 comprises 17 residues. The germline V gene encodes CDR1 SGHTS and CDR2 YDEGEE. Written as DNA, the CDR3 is TGTGCCAGCAGCTTGGTCCAGACGGTTGGGACCATCTATGGCTACACCTTC. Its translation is CASSLVQTVGTIYGYTF.

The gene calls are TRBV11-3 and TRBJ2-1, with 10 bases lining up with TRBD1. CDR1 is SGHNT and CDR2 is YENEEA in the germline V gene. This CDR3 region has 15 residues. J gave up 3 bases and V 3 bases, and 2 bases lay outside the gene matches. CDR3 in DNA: TGTGCCAGCAGCTTGGGACAGGGGAGCTACAATGAGCAGTTCTTC. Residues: CASSLGQGSYNEQFF.